This T cell receptor (beta chain) was found in a study of response to subunit inactivated influenza vaccine. This clonotype was found a few times. What it binds is not known. TCRdb processed the RT-PCR reads anew with MiXCR; each CDR3 protein has one entry. The table shows about 520,000 distinct CDR3 sequences, with 7.2% occurring only once. The germline V gene encodes CDR1 LNHNV and CDR2 YYDKDF (reference sequence). CDR3 length equals 14 residues. The V end lost 6 bases, the J end lost 3 bases, and 12 bases lay between the germline ends. Study observations and caveats: Researchers suggested that each seasonal influenza vaccination recruits few new T cells.

Here the sequenced sample was PBMCs from blood, taken around 25 months after vaccination. The source is a man in his fifties or sixties who received an inactivated influenza vaccine. This chain joins TRBV15 and TRBJ2-1; D is ambiguous. The CDR3: CATSNDGYYNEQFF. The CDR3, as DNA: TGTGCCACCAGTAACGATGGCTACTACAATGAGCAGTTCTTC.